This TCR beta chain was recovered during a study of CD8 T cells in Susac syndrome. The sequenced target, TCR beta, came from blood CD8+ and CD4+ T cells. The individuals used as controls were healthy donors who had been matched for both age and sex. Negative isolation was applied to CD8+ and CD4+ T cells, and FACS enrichment was applied to TEMRA cells. RNA amounts of about 0.5 to 1 ug underwent reverse transcription with random hexamers. With immunoSEQ multiplex PCR, TCR beta CDR3 was amplified across 54 Vbeta and 13 Jbeta. One entry per CDR3 protein results from TCRdb running MiXCR on the immunoSEQ multiplex PCR reads. The profile shows about 130,000 distinct CDR3 sequences, about 95% of them singletons. The germline CDR1 and CDR2 sequences are MGHDK and SYGVNS. The CDR3 loop spans 15 amino acids. The V end was cut by 2 bases, the J end by 0 bases, with 10 bases between.

The material sequenced was CD4+ T cells from PBMCs. The clonotype was recovered from a human donor in good health. The chain recombines TRBV25-1 with TRBJ2-5; D ambiguous. CDR3 in amino acids: CASSEMTPYQETQYF. CDR3 bases: TGTGCCAGCAGTGAAATGACACCGTACCAAGAGACCCAGTACTTC.